The 22 T cell receptor beta chains in this list originate from one sample, sequenced in a study of shared clonotypes between healthy human individuals. Here immunoSEQ multiplex PCR was the method, and the copy in TCRdb shows in-frame clones only, minus some. The data show 650,000 to 750,000 clones, with around 72% seen just once and around 2% held by the top ten. Sequenced material: memory CD4+ T cells sorted from blood. This sample's subset: CD45RA-negative fraction. These receptors all come from a woman under 40 in good health.

The chain joins TRBV27 to TRBJ2-7; 8 bases align to TRBD2. CDR3 length: 15 residues. CDR1 MNHEY and CDR2 SMNVEV come from the germline V gene (reference sequence). J was trimmed by 6 bases and V by 1 base; bases with no gene match: 8. Here the CDR3 reads CASSLWGGRFSEQYF. CDR3 nucleotides: TGTGCCAGCAGTTTATGGGGCGGGAGGTTCTCCGAGCAGTACTTC.

This clone was picked up a small number of times. CDR3 sequence reads: CASSPLGTAGNTIYF. The CDR3 DNA is TGTGCCAGCTCACCATTGGGTACTGCTGGAAACACCATATATTTT. The rearrangement links TRBV18 to TRBJ1-3; D gene ambiguous. Germline V gene lookup returns CDR1 KGHSH and CDR2 LQKENI. V lost 2 bases, J lost 2 bases, and 10 bases lay in between. The CDR3 spans 15 residues.

The chain joins TRBV28 to TRBJ1-2, with D unresolved. CDR3 size: 12 residues. The germline CDR1 and CDR2 sequences are MDHEN and SYDVKM. The V gene lost 1 base and the J gene lost 6 bases, with 6 bases spanning the gap. CDR3 bases: TGTGCCAGCAGTTTATCTCCAGATGGCTACACCTTC. As protein: CASSLSPDGYTF.

V and J are TRBV30 and TRBJ2-7, with D unclear. This CDR3 has 11 residues. V was trimmed by 0 bases and J by 3 bases, leaving 3 bases between them. Germline CDR1 is GTSNPN and CDR2 is SVGIG (reference sequence). The CDR3 here is CAWSVYYEQYF. CDR3 nucleotide sequence: TGTGCCTGGAGTGTATACTACGAGCAGTACTTC.

The chain carries TRBV5-8 and TRBJ2-3; either TRBD1 or TRBD2 may supply D (6 bases each). Trimming shortened V by 6 bases and J by 5 bases, and 13 bases separated the two germline ends. Germline V gene sequence: CDR1 SGHTS, CDR2 YDEGEE. The CDR3 totals 13 residues. CDR3 sequence (DNA): TGTGCCAGCAACAGGGAGGACGGAGATACGCAGTATTTT. It encodes CASNREDGDTQYF.

The V gene is TRBV6-5, the J gene TRBJ1-1; no reliable D call. Per germline, CDR1 MNHEY and CDR2 SVGAGI. This CDR3 spans 15 amino acids. With 0 bases removed from V and 5 bases from J, the gap between germline ends came to 13 bases. The CDR3 spells CASSYSKPMGTEAFF. DNA for the CDR3: TGTGCCAGCAGTTACTCAAAACCGATGGGGACTGAAGCTTTCTTT.

V usage is TRBV19 and J usage is TRBJ2-4; 7 nucleotides match TRBD1. V lost 3 bases to trimming and J lost 8 bases; unmatched junction nucleotides: 4. Germline V gene sequence: CDR1 LNHDA, CDR2 SQIVND (reference sequence). CDR3 length: 13 residues. CDR3 bases: TGTGCCAGTAGTATCGAGGGGGCGGACATTCAGTACTTC. It translates to CASSIEGADIQYF.

CDR3 amino acids: CAISESGQYTEAFF. DNA of the CDR3: TGTGCCATCAGTGAGTCGGGACAGTACACTGAAGCTTTCTTT. V and J are TRBV10-3 and TRBJ1-1; TRBD1 matches at 7 bases. The CDR3 runs 14 residues. V shed 0 bases, J shed 3 bases, and the junction held 1 base outside the gene matches. Germline lookup yields CDR1 ENHRY and CDR2 SYGVKD.

The chain couples TRBV5-4 to TRBJ2-3; D not certain. CDR3 length: 13 amino acids. V was shortened by 2 bases and J by 2 bases, with 6 bases between the two germline ends. Germline V gene data show CDR1 as SGHNT and CDR2 as YYREEE (reference sequence). The DNA of the CDR3 is TGTGCCAGCAGCTTTCAGGCCACAGATACGCAGTATTTT. It translates to CASSFQATDTQYF.

CDR3 residues: CATMRWAGVGHEGTQYF. CDR3 DNA sequence: TGTGCCACAATGAGGTGGGCGGGAGTTGGCCATGAGGGGACCCAGTACTTC. The genes are TRBV10-3 and TRBJ2-5, with 7 bases aligning to TRBD2. The length of the CDR3 is 17 residues. Germline V gene data show CDR1 as ENHRY and CDR2 as SYGVKD. The ends lost 10 bases at V and 7 bases at J; junction bases unmatched: 24.

With respect to this clone: The sample holds other DNA sequences that translate to the same CDR3. The chain links TRBV10-3 to TRBJ2-7, with TRBD2 matching 11 bases. The CDR3 contains 15 residues. The junction had 2 bases not matched to a gene; V was cut back by 2 bases and J by 2 bases. Germline assignment: CDR1 ENHRY and CDR2 SYGVKD. The CDR3 DNA reads TGTGCCATCAGTGAGGGGACTAGCGGACCCTACGAGCAGTACTTC. Encoded protein: CAISEGTSGPYEQYF.

The chain has TRBV7-9 and TRBJ2-3; the match to TRBD2 covers 12 bases. Trimming at V came to 5 bases and at J to 8 bases, leaving 2 bases not matched to a gene. From germline, CDR1 is SEHNR and CDR2 FQNEAQ (reference sequence). There are 13 residues in the CDR3. As DNA, the CDR3 is TGTGCCAGCAGCATGACTAGCGGGAGTACGCAGTATTTT. Translated, it gives CASSMTSGSTQYF.

The chain is built from TRBV4-1 and TRBJ2-1; 8 positions match TRBD2. This CDR3 has 17 amino acids. J lost 3 bases, V lost 1 base, and 8 bases had no gene match. Per germline, CDR1 MGHRA and CDR2 YSYEKL. The CDR3 spells CASSQVGSGRGYNEQFF. The DNA of the CDR3 is TGCGCCAGCAGCCAAGTTGGAAGCGGGAGAGGCTACAATGAGCAGTTCTTC.

This clone was found once. The rearrangement joins TRBV18 to TRBJ2-7, with 9 positions matching TRBD1. CDR3 length: 15 residues. Germline V gives CDR1 KGHSH, CDR2 LQKENI. The junction had 8 bases not matched to a gene; V was cut back by 3 bases and J by 5 bases. The CDR3 protein is CASSPSTGGVNEQYF. The DNA for the CDR3 is TGTGCCAGCTCACCGTCCACAGGGGGCGTCAACGAGCAGTACTTC. Supplemented by reference TRBV18 and TRBJ2-7, the full variable domain reads NAGVMQNPRHLVRRRGQEARLRCSPMKGHSHVYWYRQLPEEGLKFMVYLQKENIIDESGMPKERFSAEFPKEGPSILRIQQVVRGDSAAYFCASSPSTGGVNEQYFGPGTRLTVT.

The rearrangement links TRBV5-1 to TRBJ2-7; D may be TRBD1 (6 bases). Germline CDR1 and CDR2: SGHRS and YFSETQ. CDR3 length: 14 residues. V lost 0 bases and J lost 6, with 13 bases in between. The CDR3 bases are TGCGCCAGCAGCTTGGCCATAACAGGGTCCGAGCAGTACTTC. As protein: CASSLAITGSEQYF.

This chain connects TRBV2 to TRBJ2-7; 7 positions agree with TRBD1. V lost 7 bases, J lost 3 bases, and 12 bases stayed unmatched. The CDR3 is 15 residues long. Germline V gives CDR1 SNHLY, CDR2 FYNNEI. The chain's CDR3 is CASTTRQGDFYEQYF. The CDR3 nucleotides are TGTGCCAGCACTACCCGACAGGGCGACTTCTACGAGCAGTACTTC.

This clone occurred a few times. The CDR3 DNA is TGTGCCAGTAAGGGGTTCCCGCAGGGGGTCAACTATGGCTACACCTTC. Protein: CASKGFPQGVNYGYTF. V and J are TRBV19 and TRBJ1-2; TRBD1 aligns across 7 bases. The ends lost 7 bases at V and 2 bases at J; junction bases unmatched: 13. The germline CDR1 and CDR2 sequences are LNHDA and SQIVND (reference sequence). The CDR3 runs 16 residues.

V gene TRBV5-4 combines with J gene TRBJ2-5; no clear D gene. Germline V gives CDR1 SGHNT, CDR2 YYREEE (reference sequence). The CDR3 contains 15 residues. Trimming took 4 bases from V and 5 from J, leaving 18 bases between them. The CDR3 is CASSVSPTSLETQYF. Here the CDR3 DNA reads TGTGCCAGCAGCGTCAGTCCGACATCTCTGGAGACCCAGTACTTC.

The rearrangement joins TRBV5-1 to TRBJ2-3, with 12 bases identical to TRBD2. The CDR3 runs to 16 residues. CDR1 and CDR2 from the germline V gene are SGHRS and YFSETQ. Germline trimming cut 4 bases from V and 4 bases from J; bases unmatched to any gene: 7. The CDR3 DNA reads as TGCGCCAGCAGCCGGACGACTAGCGGGAGTGCAGATACGCAGTATTTT. Translated: CASSRTTSGSADTQYF.

The rearrangement joins TRBV19 to TRBJ1-5, with no clear D. The CDR3 is 14 amino acids. Germline values: CDR1 LNHDA, CDR2 SQIVND (reference sequence). Trimming pared 3 bases from V and 6 bases from J, leaving 12 bases between. As DNA, the CDR3 is TGTGCCAGTAGTATCTGGGAGGAAGGTCAGCCCCAGCATTTT. Amino acids: CASSIWEEGQPQHF.

This rearrangement joins TRBV5-1 to TRBJ1-3; 7 bases line up with TRBD1. The CDR3 is 15 residues long. After removal of 0 bases from V and 1 base from J, the junction contained 1 base not matched to a gene. Germline values: CDR1 SGHRS, CDR2 YFSETQ. CDR3 nucleotide sequence: TGCGCCAGCAGCTTGGGGGACAGATCTGGAAACACCATATATTTT. Its protein product is CASSLGDRSGNTIYF.

This clone came up a few times. The chain recombines TRBV27 with TRBJ2-5; 10 nucleotides align to TRBD1. With V trimmed by 6 bases and J by 5 bases, 12 bases remained unmatched. The germline gives CDR1 MNHEY, CDR2 SMNVEV (reference sequence). The CDR3 contains 16 residues. CDR3 region: CASRSTTGGRGETQYF. CDR3 in DNA: TGTGCCAGCAGAAGCACGACAGGGGGCAGGGGGGAGACCCAGTACTTC.